The entry below gives a single TCR beta chain sequence along with its context. In the study's own analysis: The assay estimated nucleated cells by amplifying reference gene primers. Clones were sequenced by immunoSEQ multiplex PCR, and TCRdb holds only the in-frame ones, with some missing. V, J and clone size were drawn from that table, and D and trimming were deduced from the DNA. The sample has 100,000 or so clones, roughly nine tenths seen once; the top ten hold 2% to 2.5%. These data are taken from a study of blood T cell repertoires in COVID-19. Whole-study context: Donors in the United States, Italy and Spain gave samples during acute or convalescent COVID-19. The cDNA or gDNA used as material had been derived from T cells, B-cell-depleted T cells, or PBMCs.

This CDR3 has 17 residues. Looked up from germline, CDR1 is SGHRS and CDR2 is YFSETQ. With V trimmed by 0 bases and J by 5 bases, 12 bases remained unmatched. This TCR was recovered from a man aged 50 or older with active COVID-19. J is TRBJ2-5 and V is TRBV5-1; TRBD2 agrees at 8 bases. The sequenced material came from peripheral blood. The CDR3 DNA reads TGCGCCAGCAGCTTGGTTTTGTCCGGGGGGGCGGAGGAGACCCAGTACTTC. Translating gives CASSLVLSGGAEETQYF.